This T cell receptor (beta chain) was captured by sequencing in a study of blood T cells in healthy people across ages. At the level of the study: Template switching caught about one barcoded beta molecule for each two T cells. Study results and caveats: Calculation of diversity from one million T cells yielded estimates considered to be underestimates.

Primers used in a second PCR of roughly 6 to 12 cycles were a sample-barcoded 5' primer and a J-beta primer mix. TCRdb processed the 5' RACE reads anew with MiXCR; each CDR3 protein has one entry. The sample has about 780,000 distinct CDR3 sequences; around 50% are singletons. They isolated at least 6 million PBMCs from each sample. Of note for this clonotype: Its antigen is currently unknown.

Material for sequencing was blood. This TCR derives from a man older than 75 in good health.

CDR3 bases: TGCGCCAGCAGCTCCCGGGGGACCTCCTACGAGCAGTACTTC. This sequence encodes CASSSRGTSYEQYF. This chain links TRBV5-1 with TRBJ2-7; D perhaps matches TRBD2 (6 bases). The germline V gene encodes CDR1 SGHRS and CDR2 YFSETQ. There are 14 residues in the CDR3. Trimming cost V 3 bases and J 0 bases, with 10 bases left between them.